These T cell receptor beta chains were read from a single sample in a study of tumor-infiltrating lymphocytes in primary liver carcinoma. TCRdb analysed the multiplex PCR reads with MiXCR anew, one entry per CDR3 protein. The profile shows tens of thousands of distinct CDR3 sequences, approximately 70% of them singletons. The sequencing sample was made of liver tumor tissue from sampling region 1. Source of these receptors: a man aged 40-50 years with primary liver carcinoma and hepatitis B virus infection. Each CDR3 is given with its conserved first and last residue. D genes are given only for firm matches. Size is stated for part of the rows, as once, few or many counts, or as a class when the clone is expanded.

J: TRBJ2-7; V: TRBV29-1; size: many; D: TRBD2; DNA: TGCAGCGTTGGGGTAGCGGGACTTTTCGAGCAGTACTTC; CDR3: CSVGVAGLFEQYF
J: TRBJ2-5; V: TRBV10-3; size: -; D: -; DNA: TGTGCTATGAGCCCCGGCAGGGCCCAAGAGACCCAGTACTTC; CDR3: CAMSPGRAQETQYF
J: TRBJ2-7; V: TRBV4-2; size: -; D: TRBD2; DNA: TGTGCCAGCAGTGGAAAACCGGGACTAGCGGGAGGGGCACACAGGCAGTACTTC; CDR3: CASSGKPGLAGGAHRQYF
J: TRBJ2-7; V: TRBV6-5; size: -; D: TRBD2; DNA: TGTGCCAGTAGGGCATTGACTAGCGGGAGACCAACCTACGATCAGTACTTC; CDR3: CASRALTSGRPTYDQYF
J: TRBJ2-3; V: TRBV12-3/TRBV12-4; size: medium-sized; D: -; DNA: TGTGCCAGCAGTGCCACAGATACGCAGTATTTT; CDR3: CASSATDTQYF
J: TRBJ2-1; V: TRBV12-3/TRBV12-4; size: -; D: -; DNA: TGTGCCAGCAGTTTTCGGCGAGGGCCCGATGAGCAGATCTTC; CDR3: CASSFRRGPDEQIF
J: TRBJ2-7; V: TRBV6-7; size: -; D: -; DNA: TGTGCCAGTAATTACTCCGAAAGTAGCTACGAGCAATACTTC; CDR3: CASNYSESSYEQYF
J: TRBJ1-2; V: TRBV29-1; size: -; D: -; DNA: TGCAGCGTTGTGTTTCGGAGGGATTCTGCGGGCTACACCTTC; CDR3: CSVVFRRDSAGYTF
J: TRBJ2-6; V: TRBV29-1; size: many; D: -; DNA: TGCAGCGTCAGGGTTCCTGGGGCCAACGCCCTGACTTTC; CDR3: CSVRVPGANALTF
J: TRBJ1-1; V: TRBV18; size: many; D: -; DNA: TGTGCCAGCTCACCACCATCCAGGGGATCGAACACTGAAGCTTTCTTT; CDR3: CASSPPSRGSNTEAFF
J: TRBJ2-2; V: TRBV6-6; size: -; D: TRBD2; DNA: TGTGCCCGCAGTCCGCTCGTGGGACTAGCGGGGCCAGCGAACACAGGGGAGCTGTTTTTT; CDR3: CARSPLVGLAGPANTGELFF
J: TRBJ2-1; V: TRBV11-2; size: -; D: -; DNA: TGTGCCAGCAGCTCATACCGGCTAGCTAGTGAACAGTTCTTC; CDR3: CASSSYRLASEQFF
J: TRBJ2-7; V: TRBV10-3; size: -; D: TRBD2; DNA: TGTGCCATCAGTGAGGGGCTAGCGGACCGTCGGAACGAGCAGTACTTT; CDR3: CAISEGLADRRNEQYF
J: TRBJ2-1; V: TRBV29-1; size: -; D: TRBD2; DNA: TGCACCGTTGGACTAGTCCCCCCGTACAATGAGCAGTTCTTC; CDR3: CTVGLVPPYNEQFF
J: TRBJ2-1; V: TRBV5-5; size: -; D: TRBD1; DNA: TGTATCAGCAACTCTGGACAGGGTTCCTACAATGAGCAGTTCTTC; CDR3: CISNSGQGSYNEQFF
J: TRBJ2-1; V: TRBV11-2; size: -; D: -; DNA: TGTACCAGCAGCCCTTTCTCCAGCGGAAAGGTTGGTGAGCAGTTCTTC; CDR3: CTSSPFSSGKVGEQFF
J: TRBJ2-7; V: TRBV9; size: many; D: TRBD1; DNA: TGTGCCAGCAGCGTGGGGACAGGGATATACGAGCAGTACTTC; CDR3: CASSVGTGIYEQYF
J: TRBJ2-2; V: TRBV5-5; size: few; D: -; DNA: TGTGCCAGCGTCATTCAGGACACCGGGGAGCTGTTTTTT; CDR3: CASVIQDTGELFF
J: TRBJ2-3; V: TRBV11-2; size: -; D: -; DNA: TGTGCCAGTAACTTGATTATCACAGATACGCAGTATTTT; CDR3: CASNLIITDTQYF
J: TRBJ2-7; V: TRBV11-2; size: few; D: TRBD2; DNA: TGTGCCAGTAGTTTAGAGCTCCTAGCGGGAATGAATGAGCAGTACTTC; CDR3: CASSLELLAGMNEQYF
J: TRBJ1-6; V: TRBV29-1; size: -; D: TRBD1; DNA: TGCAGTGTCCCCCGGGTTGGACAGGGGGTCTCGCCCCTCCACTTT; CDR3: CSVPRVGQGVSPLHF
J: TRBJ2-7; V: TRBV28; size: few; D: TRBD1; DNA: TGTGCCAGCAGTCAGACAGGGGGACCCTACGACCAGTACTTC; CDR3: CASSQTGGPYDQYF
J: TRBJ1-6; V: TRBV28; size: -; D: TRBD1; DNA: TGTGCCAACGGGACAGGGCCTGCCTATAATTCACCCCTCCACTTT; CDR3: CANGTGPAYNSPLHF
J: TRBJ2-7; V: TRBV6-1; size: -; D: -; DNA: -; CDR3: CVSKVGQGITKEYF
J: TRBJ2-7; V: TRBV12-3/TRBV12-4; size: -; D: TRBD1; DNA: TGTGTCAGCAGCACGGAACAGGGGAAGCAGTACTTC; CDR3: CVSSTEQGKQYF
J: TRBJ2-2; V: TRBV7-8; size: -; D: -; DNA: TGTGCCAGTAGATCGCTAGTGACCAACACTGGGGAGCTGTTTTTT; CDR3: CASRSLVTNTGELFF
J: TRBJ2-7; V: TRBV2; size: -; D: -; DNA: TGTGCCAGCCGTGAGAACAGGGCGGTCTCCTACGATCAATACTTC; CDR3: CASRENRAVSYDQYF
J: TRBJ2-7; V: TRBV10-3; size: -; D: TRBD2; DNA: TGTGTCACCACCAAACGATCTGGACTAGCGGGAGGGTTCTCCTACGAGCAGTACTTC; CDR3: CVTTKRSGLAGGFSYEQYF
J: TRBJ2-7; V: TRBV4-1; size: -; D: -; DNA: TGCGCCAACAGCCCCGGCCGTTTATACGAGCAGTACTTC; CDR3: CANSPGRLYEQYF
J: TRBJ1-1; V: TRBV11-3; size: few; D: TRBD1; DNA: TGTGCCAGCAGCTTAGGGACCGGGACAGGGGACACTGAAGCTTTCTTT; CDR3: CASSLGTGTGDTEAFF
J: TRBJ2-1; V: TRBV14; size: many; D: TRBD1; DNA: TGTGCCAGCAGCCGATCGACAGGGGCCGGGTCCTACAATGAGCAGTTCTTC; CDR3: CASSRSTGAGSYNEQFF
J: TRBJ2-1; V: TRBV6-6; size: once; D: -; DNA: TGTGCCAGCAACACCAATGTCAGAGACAATGAGCAGTTCTTC; CDR3: CASNTNVRDNEQFF
J: TRBJ2-1; V: TRBV11-2; size: many; D: TRBD2; DNA: TGTGCCAGCAGCCTCGGGGGGACGTGGAATGAGCAGTTCTTC; CDR3: CASSLGGTWNEQFF
J: TRBJ2-1; V: TRBV11-2; size: -; D: TRBD2; DNA: TGTGCCAGCAGCTTAGATGTGCGATTCAGCGGGACCCTTTACATTGGGCAGTTCTTC; CDR3: CASSLDVRFSGTLYIGQFF
J: TRBJ1-1; V: TRBV11-2; size: once; D: -; DNA: TGTGCCAGCAGCTTAATGAGTACAGGGAAGTTAGTCGGTGAAGCTCTCTTT; CDR3: CASSLMSTGKLVGEALF
J: TRBJ1-3; V: TRBV11-2; size: few; D: -; DNA: TGTGCCAGCAGCTTGTTAGGGGCCAGCTCTGGAAACACCATATATTTT; CDR3: CASSLLGASSGNTIYF
J: TRBJ2-5; V: TRBV10-3; size: many; D: TRBD1; DNA: TGTGCTGTCAGCCCCGACAGGGCCCAAGAGACCCAGTACTTC; CDR3: CAVSPDRAQETQYF
J: TRBJ2-2; V: TRBV6-2/TRBV6-3; size: -; D: -; DNA: TGTGTCCGCAGTTACTCGATCGGAACGAACACTGGGGAGCTGTTTTTT; CDR3: CVRSYSIGTNTGELFF
J: TRBJ2-7; V: TRBV11-2; size: -; D: -; DNA: TGTGCCAGCAGCTTCGGAGTGGTTAGCAAGCAGTACTTC; CDR3: CASSFGVVSKQYF
J: TRBJ1-5; V: TRBV4-3; size: -; D: -; DNA: TGCACCAGCAGCCAAGAGCCCAGTCAGCCCCAGCATTTT; CDR3: CTSSQEPSQPQHF
J: TRBJ1-1; V: TRBV6-2/TRBV6-3; size: -; D: TRBD1; DNA: TGTGCCAGCAGGATTTTTGACAGGGGGCAGAAAGAGGCTTTCTTT; CDR3: CASRIFDRGQKEAFF
J: TRBJ2-7; V: TRBV7-6; size: -; D: -; DNA: TGTGCCAGTAGCCCTATTCTCAGGGATTTCTACGTGCGGTACTTC; CDR3: CASSPILRDFYVRYF
J: TRBJ1-1; V: TRBV5-4; size: -; D: -; DNA: TGTGCCAGCAGGAGCGACGGTGGTACTGAAGCTTTCTTT; CDR3: CASRSDGGTEAFF
J: TRBJ2-7; V: TRBV4-2; size: -; D: TRBD2; DNA: TGTGCCAACAACCAAGTGGCTAGCGGGGTTTCCTACGAGCAGTACTTC; CDR3: CANNQVASGVSYEQYF
J: TRBJ2-5; V: TRBV10-1; size: -; D: TRBD2; DNA: TGCCTCAGCAGTCATACTAGGGCGGGAGAGACCCAGTGCTTC; CDR3: CLSSHTRAGETQCF
J: TRBJ2-5; V: TRBV11-2; size: -; D: TRBD1; DNA: TGTGCCGCCAGCTTAACAGCAGGGGGCCCGGGGGAGACCCAGTACTTC; CDR3: CAASLTAGGPGETQYF
J: TRBJ2-7; V: TRBV10-2; size: -; D: -; DNA: TGCGCTAGCAGTGAACCAAACAGAAATTACGAGCAGTACTTC; CDR3: CASSEPNRNYEQYF
J: TRBJ2-7; V: TRBV4-1; size: -; D: -; DNA: TGCGCCAGCAGCCCGGACCGTCGGTTCGAGCAGTACTTC; CDR3: CASSPDRRFEQYF